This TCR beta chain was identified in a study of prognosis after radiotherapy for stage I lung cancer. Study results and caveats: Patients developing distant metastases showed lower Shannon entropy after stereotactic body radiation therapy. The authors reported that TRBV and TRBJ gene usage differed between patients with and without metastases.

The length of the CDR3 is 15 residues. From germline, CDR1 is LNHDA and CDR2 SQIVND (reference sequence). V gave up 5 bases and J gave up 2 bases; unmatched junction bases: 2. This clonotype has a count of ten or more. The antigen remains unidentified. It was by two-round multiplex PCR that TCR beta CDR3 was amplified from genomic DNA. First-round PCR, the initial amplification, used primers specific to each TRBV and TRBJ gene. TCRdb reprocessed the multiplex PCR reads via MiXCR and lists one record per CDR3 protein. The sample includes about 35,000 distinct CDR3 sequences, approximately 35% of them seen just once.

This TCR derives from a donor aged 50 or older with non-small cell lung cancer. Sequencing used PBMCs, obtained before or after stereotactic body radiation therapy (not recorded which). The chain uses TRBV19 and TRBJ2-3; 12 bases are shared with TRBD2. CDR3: CASSRTSGTTDTQYF. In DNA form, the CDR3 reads TGTGCCAGTAGTCGGACTAGCGGGACCACAGATACGCAGTATTTT.